A selection of T cell receptor beta chains follows, all from one sample in a study of T cells in Graves' hyperthyroidism and ophthalmopathy. TCRdb fed the multiplex PCR reads into MiXCR, producing one record per CDR3 protein. The sample holds around 450,000 distinct CDR3 sequences, about 13% seen once. The material sequenced was blood. These receptors were taken from a woman in her late teens or twenties with Graves' hyperthyroidism. Each CDR3 is given with its conserved first and last residue. Clone size is stated in some rows and not others, as once, few, many or a class when expanded.

size: once
J: TRBJ2-5
V: TRBV5-5
CDR3: CASSFESTPETQYF

size: NA
J: TRBJ1-3
V: TRBV7-9
CDR3: CATLGVLSGNTIYF

size: NA
J: TRBJ2-7
V: TRBV20-1
CDR3: CSARGLLAGTYEQYF

size: many
J: TRBJ2-3
V: TRBV4-2
CDR3: CASSQAGAGEPDTQYF

size: many
J: TRBJ1-4
V: TRBV10-3
CDR3: CAIKSGRDEKLFF

size: once
J: TRBJ1-1
V: TRBV18
CDR3: CASSTVKNTEAFF

size: NA
J: TRBJ1-2
V: TRBV28
CDR3: CASSLYRTGGGGYTF

size: many
J: TRBJ1-2
V: TRBV28
CDR3: CASSPRGGGSGYTF

size: many
J: TRBJ1-5
V: TRBV20-1
CDR3: CSAVRVNQPQHF

size: few
J: TRBJ2-7
V: TRBV2
CDR3: CASSEYRDSYEQYF

size: NA
J: TRBJ2-2
V: TRBV28
CDR3: CATQGQTYTGELFF

size: many
J: TRBJ2-3
V: TRBV28
CDR3: CASSLYTGSSTDTQYF

size: many
J: TRBJ1-6
V: TRBV6-1
CDR3: CASSGGGDNSPLHF

size: few
J: TRBJ2-7
V: TRBV20-1
CDR3: CSARDGVPSGSFYEQYF

size: many
J: TRBJ2-1
V: TRBV7-6
CDR3: CASSPTSGPSYNEQFF

size: many
J: TRBJ1-1
V: TRBV7-9
CDR3: CASSRLGGNTEAFF

size: many
J: TRBJ1-2
V: TRBV11-2
CDR3: CASSPSGTLGGYTF

size: many
J: TRBJ2-5
V: TRBV14
CDR3: CASSQEQETQYF

size: NA
J: TRBJ2-2
V: TRBV28
CDR3: CASSSGTETGELFF

size: few
J: TRBJ2-1
V: TRBV5-5
CDR3: CASSLEAGVGYNEQFF

size: few
J: TRBJ2-2
V: TRBV5-6
CDR3: CASRYLAGGSGELFF

size: many
J: TRBJ2-1
V: TRBV20-1
CDR3: CSARPTSGSMGEQFF

size: NA
J: TRBJ1-2
V: TRBV6-5
CDR3: CASSYSTTNYGYTF

size: NA
J: TRBJ1-4
V: TRBV4-1
CDR3: CASSQDRMGSEKLFF

size: NA
J: TRBJ2-3
V: TRBV9
CDR3: CASSVAAGGTTDTQYF

size: many
J: TRBJ2-1
V: TRBV11-2
CDR3: CASSLELAGNNEQFF

size: many
J: TRBJ2-7
V: TRBV7-2
CDR3: CASSPSGSHYEQYF

size: many
J: TRBJ2-5
V: TRBV18
CDR3: CASSPRRSQETQYF

size: many
J: TRBJ1-5
V: TRBV28
CDR3: CASSLFGNQPQHF

size: many
J: TRBJ2-3
V: TRBV28
CDR3: CASKTSTDTQYF

size: many
J: TRBJ2-5
V: TRBV11-2
CDR3: CASSLGVAGGEETQYF

size: many
J: TRBJ2-2
V: TRBV6-4
CDR3: CASSDSSGQEGGELFF

size: NA
J: TRBJ2-5
V: TRBV6-1
CDR3: CASSTGEKETQYF

size: many
J: TRBJ1-1
V: TRBV10-3
CDR3: CAIAQVDNTEAFF

size: few
J: TRBJ1-1
V: TRBV29-1
CDR3: CSVGTGEGTEAFF

size: many
J: TRBJ2-1
V: TRBV20-1
CDR3: CSARGLDEQFF

size: many
J: TRBJ2-2
V: TRBV20-1
CDR3: CSARDGLPTGELFF

size: many
J: TRBJ2-5
V: TRBV3-1
CDR3: CASSQGKGKGNQETQYF

size: few
J: TRBJ2-7
V: TRBV19
CDR3: CASSMDGGGTPYEQYF

size: many
J: TRBJ1-1
V: TRBV14
CDR3: CASSQETGTTEAFF

size: once
J: TRBJ1-2
V: TRBV6-1
CDR3: CASTSWGVGSYGYTF

size: few
J: TRBJ1-4
V: TRBV28
CDR3: CASSLSGKGEKLFF